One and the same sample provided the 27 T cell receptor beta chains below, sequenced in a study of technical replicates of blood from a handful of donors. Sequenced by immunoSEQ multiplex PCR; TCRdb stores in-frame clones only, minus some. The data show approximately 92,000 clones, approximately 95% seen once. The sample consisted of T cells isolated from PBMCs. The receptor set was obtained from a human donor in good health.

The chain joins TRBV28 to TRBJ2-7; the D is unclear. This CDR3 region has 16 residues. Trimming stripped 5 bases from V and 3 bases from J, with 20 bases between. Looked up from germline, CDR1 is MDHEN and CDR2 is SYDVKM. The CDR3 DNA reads TGTGCCAGCAGTCCACCCGTCGGTATTGAATTCTACGAGCAGTACTTC. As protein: CASSPPVGIEFYEQYF.

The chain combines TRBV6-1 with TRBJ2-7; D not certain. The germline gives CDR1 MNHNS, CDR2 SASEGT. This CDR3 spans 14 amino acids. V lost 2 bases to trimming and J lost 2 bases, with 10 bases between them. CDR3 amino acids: CASSESLPPYEQYF. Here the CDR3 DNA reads TGTGCCAGCAGTGAATCACTACCTCCCTACGAGCAGTACTTC.

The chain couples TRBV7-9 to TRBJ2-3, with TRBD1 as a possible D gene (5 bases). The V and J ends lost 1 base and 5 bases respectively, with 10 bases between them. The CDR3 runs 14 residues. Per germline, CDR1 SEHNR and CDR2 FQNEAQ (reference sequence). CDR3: CASSLVTGRDTQYF. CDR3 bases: TGTGCCAGCAGCTTAGTCACAGGTAGAGATACGCAGTATTTT.

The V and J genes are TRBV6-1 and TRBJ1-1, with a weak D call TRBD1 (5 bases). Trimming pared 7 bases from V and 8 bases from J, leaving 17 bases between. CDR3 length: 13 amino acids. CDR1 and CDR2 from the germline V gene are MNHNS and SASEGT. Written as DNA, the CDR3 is TGTGCCAGCATATCTCGCACAGGTCGCGAAGCTTTCTTT. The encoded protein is CASISRTGREAFF.

CDR3 in DNA: TGTGCCTCATTCCGCGGGCAGCAGGAAGATACGCAGTATTTT. Translating it yields CASFRGQQEDTQYF. The chain is built from TRBV28 and TRBJ2-3, with D tentatively TRBD2 (5 bases). The CDR3 contains 14 residues. Looked up from germline, CDR1 is MDHEN and CDR2 is SYDVKM. Trimming cost V 11 bases and J 5 bases, with 20 bases left between them.

The CDR3 loop reads CASRWTGENEQFF. The CDR3 nucleotides are TGTGCCAGCAGGTGGACAGGGGAGAATGAGCAGTTCTTC. The rearrangement links TRBV28 to TRBJ2-1; 9 nucleotides agree with TRBD1. With V trimmed by 6 bases and J by 7 bases, 4 bases remained unmatched. CDR1 is MDHEN and CDR2 is SYDVKM in the germline V gene. The CDR3 covers 13 residues.

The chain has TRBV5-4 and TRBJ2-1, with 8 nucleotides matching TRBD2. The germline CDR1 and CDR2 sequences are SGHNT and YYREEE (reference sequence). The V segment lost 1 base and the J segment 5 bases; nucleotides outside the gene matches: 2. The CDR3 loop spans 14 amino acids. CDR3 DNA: TGTGCCAGCAGCTTGACTAGCGGAAACAATGAGCAGTTCTTC. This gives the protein CASSLTSGNNEQFF.

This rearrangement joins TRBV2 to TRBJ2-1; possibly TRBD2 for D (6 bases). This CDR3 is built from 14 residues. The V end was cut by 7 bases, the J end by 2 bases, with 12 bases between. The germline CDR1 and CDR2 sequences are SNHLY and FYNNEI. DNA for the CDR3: TGTGCCAGCAAAGTAATAGCGGCCTACAATGAGCAGTTCTTC. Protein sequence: CASKVIAAYNEQFF.

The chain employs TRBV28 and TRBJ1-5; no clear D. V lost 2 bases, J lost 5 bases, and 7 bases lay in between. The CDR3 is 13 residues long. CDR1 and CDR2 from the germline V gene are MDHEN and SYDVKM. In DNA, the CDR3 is TGTGCCAGCAGTTTAGGGCAAGATCAGCCCCAGCATTTT. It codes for CASSLGQDQPQHF.

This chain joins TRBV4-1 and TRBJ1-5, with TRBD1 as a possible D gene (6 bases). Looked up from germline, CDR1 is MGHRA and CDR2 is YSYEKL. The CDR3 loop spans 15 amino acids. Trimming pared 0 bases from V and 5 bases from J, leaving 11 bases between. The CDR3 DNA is TGCGCCAGCAGCCAAGATCCGACAGGTCATCAGCCCCAGCATTTT. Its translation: CASSQDPTGHQPQHF.

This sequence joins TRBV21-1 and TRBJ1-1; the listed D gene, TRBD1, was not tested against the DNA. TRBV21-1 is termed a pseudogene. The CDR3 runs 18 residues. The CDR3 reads CASSKVERDPGDMAEAFF. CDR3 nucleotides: TGTGCCAGCAGCAAAGTGGAGAGGGACCCAGGGGATATGGCTGAAGCTTTCTTT.

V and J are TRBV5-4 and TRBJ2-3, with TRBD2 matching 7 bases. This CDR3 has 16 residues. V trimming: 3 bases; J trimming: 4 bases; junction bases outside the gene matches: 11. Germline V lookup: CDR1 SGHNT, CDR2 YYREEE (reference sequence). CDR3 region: CASSWGGFGGADTQYF. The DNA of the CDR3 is TGTGCCAGCAGCTGGGGAGGCTTTGGGGGGGCAGATACGCAGTATTTT.

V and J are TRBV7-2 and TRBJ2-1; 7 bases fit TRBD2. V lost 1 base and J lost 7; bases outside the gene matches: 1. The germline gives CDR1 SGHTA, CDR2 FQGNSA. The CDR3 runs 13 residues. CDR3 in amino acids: CASSLVGGNEQFF. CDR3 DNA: TGTGCCAGCAGCTTAGTCGGGGGGAATGAGCAGTTCTTC.

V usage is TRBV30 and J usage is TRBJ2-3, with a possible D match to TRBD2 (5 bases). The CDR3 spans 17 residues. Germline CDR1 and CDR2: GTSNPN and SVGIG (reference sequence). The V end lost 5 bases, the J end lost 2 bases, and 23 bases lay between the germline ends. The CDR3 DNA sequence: TGTGCCTGGGCCGGGCTTCGTCGAGAGGGATTCACAGATACGCAGTATTTT. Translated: CAWAGLRREGFTDTQYF.

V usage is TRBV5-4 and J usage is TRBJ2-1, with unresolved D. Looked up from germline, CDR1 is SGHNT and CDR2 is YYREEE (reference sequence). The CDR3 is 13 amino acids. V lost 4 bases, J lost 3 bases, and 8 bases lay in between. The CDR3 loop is CASSPGDYNEQFF. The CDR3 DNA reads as TGTGCCAGCAGCCCCGGAGACTACAATGAGCAGTTCTTC.

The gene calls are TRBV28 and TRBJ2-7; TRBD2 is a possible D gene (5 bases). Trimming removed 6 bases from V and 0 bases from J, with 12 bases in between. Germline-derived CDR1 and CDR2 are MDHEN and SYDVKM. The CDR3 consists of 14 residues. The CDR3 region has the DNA TGTGCCAGCAGCCCCGCGGGCAGCTCCTACGAGCAGTACTTC. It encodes CASSPAGSSYEQYF.

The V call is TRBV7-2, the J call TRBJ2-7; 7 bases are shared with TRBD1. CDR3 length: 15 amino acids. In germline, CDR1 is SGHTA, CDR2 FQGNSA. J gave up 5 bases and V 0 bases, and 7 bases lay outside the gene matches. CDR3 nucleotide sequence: TGTGCCAGCAGCTTAGCACCGACAGGGATCCACGAGCAGTACTTC. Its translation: CASSLAPTGIHEQYF.

CDR3 DNA: TGCGCCAGCAGCCTCCCTGGGACAGGTTCGTCCTCCGAAGCTTTCTTT. Amino acids: CASSLPGTGSSSEAFF. J is TRBJ1-1 and V is TRBV10-2, with TRBD1 matching over 8 bases. The J segment lost 8 bases and the V segment lost 6 bases, leaving 17 bases of the junction unmatched. Germline values: CDR1 WSHSY, CDR2 SAAADI. This CDR3 is 16 amino acids long.

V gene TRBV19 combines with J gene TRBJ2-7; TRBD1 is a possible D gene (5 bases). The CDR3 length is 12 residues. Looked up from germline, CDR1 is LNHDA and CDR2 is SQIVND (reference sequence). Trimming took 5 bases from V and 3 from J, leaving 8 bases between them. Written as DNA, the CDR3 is TGTGCCAGTAGTCGACAGCTCTACGAGCAGTACTTC. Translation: CASSRQLYEQYF.

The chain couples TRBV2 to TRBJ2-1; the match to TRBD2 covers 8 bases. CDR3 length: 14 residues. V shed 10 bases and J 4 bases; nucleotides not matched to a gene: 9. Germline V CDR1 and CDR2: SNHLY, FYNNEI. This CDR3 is CATLPGLVYNEQFF. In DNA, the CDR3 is TGTGCCACCCTTCCGGGACTAGTTTACAATGAGCAGTTCTTC.

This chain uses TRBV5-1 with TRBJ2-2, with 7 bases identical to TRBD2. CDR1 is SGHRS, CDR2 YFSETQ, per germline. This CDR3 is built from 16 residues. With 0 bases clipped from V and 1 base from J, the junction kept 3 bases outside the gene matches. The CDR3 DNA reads TGCGCCAGCAGCTTGGTGAGCGGGATGAACACCGGGGAGCTGTTTTTT. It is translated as CASSLVSGMNTGELFF. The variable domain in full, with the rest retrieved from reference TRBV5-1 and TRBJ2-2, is KAGVTQTPRYLIKTRGQQVTLSCSPISGHRSVSWYQQTPGQGLQFLFEYFSETQRNKGNFPGRFSGRQFSNSRSEMNVSTLELGDSALYLCASSLVSGMNTGELFFGEGSRLTVL.

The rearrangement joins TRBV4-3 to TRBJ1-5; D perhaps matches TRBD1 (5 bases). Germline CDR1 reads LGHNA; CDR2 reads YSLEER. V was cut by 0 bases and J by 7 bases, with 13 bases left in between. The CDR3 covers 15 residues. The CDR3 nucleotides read TGCGCCAGCAGCCAAGATTCCGGGGGGTGGCAGCCCCAGCATTTT. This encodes CASSQDSGGWQPQHF.

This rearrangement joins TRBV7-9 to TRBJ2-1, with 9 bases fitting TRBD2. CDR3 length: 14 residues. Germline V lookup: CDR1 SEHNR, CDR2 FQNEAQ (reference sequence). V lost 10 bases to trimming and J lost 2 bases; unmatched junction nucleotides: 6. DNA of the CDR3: TGTGCCACTGGTAGCGGGAGCACCTACAATGAGCAGTTCTTC. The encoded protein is CATGSGSTYNEQFF.

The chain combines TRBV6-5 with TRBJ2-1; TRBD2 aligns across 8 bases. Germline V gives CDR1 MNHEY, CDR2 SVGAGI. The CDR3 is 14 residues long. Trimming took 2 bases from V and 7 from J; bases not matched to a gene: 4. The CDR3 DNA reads TGTGCCAGCAGTTACAGCGGGAGCCCAAATGAGCAGTTCTTC. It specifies CASSYSGSPNEQFF.

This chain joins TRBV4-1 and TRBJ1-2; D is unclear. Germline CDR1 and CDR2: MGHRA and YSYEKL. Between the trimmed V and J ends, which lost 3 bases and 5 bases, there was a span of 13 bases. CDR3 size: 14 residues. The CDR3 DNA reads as TGCGCCAGCAGCCAGGCGCGGAACAATTATGGCTACACCTTC. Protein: CASSQARNNYGYTF.

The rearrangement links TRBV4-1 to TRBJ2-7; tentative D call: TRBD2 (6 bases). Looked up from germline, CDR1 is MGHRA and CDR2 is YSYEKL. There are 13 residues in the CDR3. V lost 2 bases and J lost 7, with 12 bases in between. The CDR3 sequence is CASSQTRREEQYF. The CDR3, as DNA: TGCGCCAGCAGCCAAACCCGGAGGGAAGAGCAGTACTTC.

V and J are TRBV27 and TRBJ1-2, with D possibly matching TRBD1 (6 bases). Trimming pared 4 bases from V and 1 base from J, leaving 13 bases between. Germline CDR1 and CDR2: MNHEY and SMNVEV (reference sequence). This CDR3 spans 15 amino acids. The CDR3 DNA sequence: TGTGCCAGCAGTTACCTCCAGGGGTTTAACTATGGCTACACCTTC. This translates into CASSYLQGFNYGYTF.